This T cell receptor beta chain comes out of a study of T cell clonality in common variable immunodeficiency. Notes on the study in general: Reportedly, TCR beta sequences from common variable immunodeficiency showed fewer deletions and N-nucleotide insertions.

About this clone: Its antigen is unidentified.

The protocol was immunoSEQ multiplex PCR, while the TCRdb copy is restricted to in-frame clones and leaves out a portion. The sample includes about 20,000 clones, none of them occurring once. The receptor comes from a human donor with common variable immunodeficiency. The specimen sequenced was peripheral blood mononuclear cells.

Partial CDR3 DNA: TGTGCCAGCAGCTTAGCGGGGGGGACGGAGACC. Its translation is CASSLAGGTET. In full, the CDR3 is CASSLAGGTETQYF. The chain links TRBV7-2 to TRBJ2-5; TRBD2 aligns across 7 bases. Read data end 3 residues before the CDR3 end; the end is taken from the germline J gene. The CDR3 spans 14 residues. Germline CDR1 SGHTA, CDR2 FQGNSA. V lost 0 bases and J lost 5; bases outside the gene matches: 3.